Listed here are 17 T cell receptor beta chains from one sample, sequenced in a study of glioma-infiltrating T cells after dendritic cell vaccination. Only in-frame clones appear in the TCRdb table, and some are missing; sequencing was by immunoSEQ multiplex PCR. The sample lists roughly 80,000 clones; around 87% were seen once. Time point of the sample: after dendritic cell vaccination, including at tumor progression/relapse. Sequencing was performed on blood, taken after dendritic cell vaccination. These receptors were taken from a human donor with glioblastoma.

The chain links TRBV7-9 to TRBJ2-1; the D gene is possibly TRBD1 (6 bases). The CDR3 sequence is 14 residues long. Trimming left V 5 bases short and J 7 bases short, with 15 bases between. Germline loops: CDR1 SEHNR, CDR2 FQNEAQ (reference sequence). CDR3 DNA: TGTGCCAGCAGCCCTATAGGGGGAATAAATGAGCAGTTCTTC. Its translation is CASSPIGGINEQFF.

The CDR3 coding sequence is TGTGCCAGCAGTTCCACCAGATTTACCTACGAGCAGTACTTC. Translating it yields CASSSTRFTYEQYF. The rearrangement links TRBV27 to TRBJ2-7; no clear D gene. V lost 4 bases, J lost 2 bases, and 12 bases lay in between. From germline, CDR1 is MNHEY and CDR2 SMNVEV (reference sequence). This CDR3 comprises 14 residues.

The chain combines TRBV13 with TRBJ2-1; a possible D gene is TRBD2 (5 bases). From germline, CDR1 is PRHDT and CDR2 FYEKMQ (reference sequence). V lost 3 bases to trimming and J lost 2 bases, with 14 bases between them. CDR3 length equals 16 residues. This chain's CDR3 is CASSLWKDSAYNEQFF. The CDR3, as DNA: TGTGCCAGCAGCTTGTGGAAGGACTCAGCCTACAATGAGCAGTTCTTC.

DNA for the CDR3: TGTGCCAGCAGCTTAGCCCGGGGTTACGAGCAGTACTTC. Translation gives CASSLARGYEQYF. This chain joins TRBV7-2 and TRBJ2-5, with D perhaps matching TRBD2 (5 bases). Gene TRBJ2-7 matches the end of the DNA better, so the J call may be wrong. Germline assignment: CDR1 SGHTA and CDR2 FQGNSA. The CDR3 covers 13 residues.

This clone was counted once. The gene calls are TRBV6-5 and TRBJ2-7, with 12 bases matching TRBD1. The CDR3 is made up of 15 amino acids. V dropped 7 bases and J dropped 6; count of bases not matched to a gene: 10. In germline, CDR1 is MNHEY, CDR2 SVGAGI. CDR3 protein: CASTNRDRGHLEQYF. DNA for the CDR3: TGTGCCAGCACCAACCGGGACAGGGGGCATCTCGAGCAGTACTTC.

This clone was recorded once. The chain's CDR3 is CASSPFRGGSTDTQYF. CDR3 bases: TGTGCCAGCAGCCCCTTTCGGGGGGGGAGCACAGATACGCAGTATTTT. This chain uses TRBV4-2 with TRBJ2-3; 8 positions agree with TRBD2. V was pared by 4 bases and J by 0 bases, with 6 bases of the junction left unmatched. The CDR3 extends over 16 amino acids. Germline loops: CDR1 LGHNA, CDR2 YNFKEQ.

This chain connects TRBV7-2 to TRBJ2-5, with 8 nucleotides matching TRBD1. The CDR3 contains 16 residues. CDR1 and CDR2 from the germline V gene are SGHTA and FQGNSA. V was pared by 2 bases and J by 4 bases, with 9 bases of the junction left unmatched. The CDR3 region has the DNA TGTGCCAGCAGCTTAATGGTAACAGGGGGAAGAGAGACCCAGTACTTC. This sequence encodes CASSLMVTGGRETQYF.

This clone appeared a few times. The rearrangement uses TRBV11-1 and TRBJ1-1; D remains ambiguous. Germline V gene data show CDR1 as SGHAT and CDR2 as FQDESV (reference sequence). This CDR3 comprises 13 residues. Trimming left V 1 base short and J 5 bases short, with 8 bases between. The CDR3 DNA reads as TGTGCCAGCAGCTTAGTAACGCAGACTGAAGCTTTCTTT. Translation: CASSLVTQTEAFF.

This sequence joins TRBV5-1 and TRBJ2-1; 12 bases fit TRBD2. J gave up 8 bases and V 3 bases, and 6 bases lay outside the gene matches. Looked up from germline, CDR1 is SGHRS and CDR2 is YFSETQ. The CDR3 has 15 residues. The CDR3 region has the DNA TGCGCCAGCAGCTCTAGCGGGAGGGCCCAATATGAGCAGTTCTTC. Its protein is CASSSSGRAQYEQFF.

This chain uses TRBV6-5 with TRBJ2-1; tentatively, D is TRBD2 (5 bases). CDR3 length: 13 residues. Between the trimmed V and J ends, which lost 6 bases and 14 bases, there was a span of 20 bases. Germline assignment: CDR1 MNHEY and CDR2 SVGAGI. The DNA for the CDR3 is TGTGCCAGCAGATATCCTGGGGTTAGCGCGGAGTTCTTC. Translation gives CASRYPGVSAEFF.

V and J are TRBV6-5 and TRBJ1-6; the D gene is possibly TRBD1 (6 bases). Germline CDR1 reads MNHEY; CDR2 reads SVGAGI. V was trimmed by 7 bases and J by 7 bases, leaving 14 bases between them. The CDR3 covers 14 residues. The CDR3 nucleotides read TGTGCCAGCACCTTCACAGGGAGAAATTCACCCCTCCACTTT. Translating it yields CASTFTGRNSPLHF.

This chain joins TRBV11-3 and TRBJ2-1; perhaps TRBD2 as D (6 bases). Per germline, CDR1 SGHNT and CDR2 YENEEA. The germline V and J ends were trimmed by 3 bases and 6 bases, with 15 bases remaining between them. The CDR3 runs to 15 residues. The CDR3 sequence is CASSFTSYQLNEQFF. In DNA, the CDR3 is TGTGCCAGCAGCTTTACTAGCTACCAACTCAATGAGCAGTTCTTC.

The chain combines TRBV5-1 with TRBJ1-3; 7 positions match TRBD1. Germline V gene data show CDR1 as SGHRS and CDR2 as YFSETQ. The CDR3 covers 16 residues. V lost 0 bases, J lost 1 base, and 4 bases stayed unmatched. In DNA form, the CDR3 reads TGCGCCAGCAGCTTGGCTGCCAGGGGGTCTGGAAACACCATATATTTT. It translates to CASSLAARGSGNTIYF.

The chain employs TRBV13 and TRBJ2-3; D possibly corresponds to TRBD2 (7 bases). CDR1 is PRHDT and CDR2 is FYEKMQ in the germline V gene (reference sequence). Trimming stripped 5 bases from V and 0 bases from J, with 18 bases between. The CDR3 totals 17 residues. The CDR3 loop is CASSPRSGGASTDTQYF. The CDR3 coding sequence is TGTGCCAGCAGCCCCCGTAGTGGGGGGGCAAGCACAGATACGCAGTATTTT.

The J gene is TRBJ1-2, the V gene TRBV5-4, with 8 nucleotides matching TRBD1. The CDR3 totals 15 residues. Per germline, CDR1 SGHNT and CDR2 YYREEE (reference sequence). V shed 0 bases and J 7 bases; nucleotides not matched to a gene: 8. As DNA, the CDR3 is TGTGCCAGCAGCTTGGATTCCGGGACAGGATCTGGCTACACCTTC. Translated: CASSLDSGTGSGYTF.

The V and J genes are TRBV5-1 and TRBJ1-1; 7 nucleotides agree with TRBD1. Germline CDR1 is SGHRS and CDR2 is YFSETQ. The CDR3 is made up of 14 amino acids. Unmatched junction bases numbered 6, after V lost 3 bases and J lost 4 bases. This chain's CDR3 is CASSSGTASTEAFF. CDR3 DNA: TGCGCCAGCAGCTCGGGGACAGCTAGCACTGAAGCTTTCTTT.

The rearrangement links TRBV7-8 to TRBJ2-1; tentative D call: TRBD2 (5 bases). Trimming took off 2 bases at V and 8 bases at J, with 13 bases between the two ends. This CDR3 has 14 amino acids. CDR1 is SGHVS, CDR2 FQNEAQ, per germline. CDR3: CASSLTPERDEQFF. The CDR3 DNA sequence: TGTGCCAGCAGCTTAACCCCCGAGAGGGATGAGCAGTTCTTC. The full variable domain, in which reference TRBV7-8 and TRBJ2-1 provide the parts outside the CDR3, is GAGVSQSPRYKVAKRGQDVALRCDPISGHVSLFWYQQALGQGPEFLTYFQNEAQLDKSGLPSDRFFAERPEGSVSTLKIQRTQQEDSAVYLCASSLTPERDEQFFGPGTRLTVL.